The 30 T cell receptor beta chains below come from one sample, sequenced in a study of T-cell reconstitution after alpha-beta-depleted transplantation in children. Unique molecular identifiers were built into the TCRbeta library. TCRdb re-called the PCR reads through MiXCR, storing one row per CDR3 protein. The sample yields some 72,000 distinct CDR3 sequences, just under 7.5% seen once. The sample consisted of PBMCs from the stem cell graft donor, taken from the stem cell graft. The source of these receptors is a human donor who donated a stem cell graft to a child with acute lymphoblastic leukemia.

This clonotype was recorded many times. DNA of the CDR3: TGTGCCAGCAGTTGGAGGGAGGTCCTGGAGACCCAGTACTTC. Amino acid sequence: CASSWREVLETQYF. The chain has TRBV12-3 or TRBV12-4 and TRBJ2-5; D perhaps matches TRBD2 (6 bases). Deletions cut 4 bases from V and 5 bases from J, with 14 bases between. The CDR3 totals 14 residues.

This clonotype came up many times. The chain carries TRBV6-1 and TRBJ1-5; the D is unclear. Germline assignment: CDR1 MNHNS and CDR2 SASEGT. This CDR3 is built from 15 residues. Trimming left V 4 bases short and J 4 bases short, with 14 bases between. CDR3 nucleotides: TGTGCCAGCAGTGGCCTCGGGAAAGAGAATCAGCCCCAGCATTTT. Translation: CASSGLGKENQPQHF.

This clonotype occurred many times. The chain joins TRBV27 to TRBJ1-4, with D perhaps matching TRBD1 (6 bases). Germline V gene sequence: CDR1 MNHEY, CDR2 SMNVEV (reference sequence). The CDR3 sequence is 18 residues long. V lost 3 bases and J lost 0, with 17 bases in between. The CDR3 DNA reads TGTGCCAGCAGTTTCCGCGTGGGGGGGGGCGCAACTAATGAAAAACTGTTTTTT. It yields the protein CASSFRVGGGATNEKLFF.

Ten or more counts support this clonotype. The rearrangement links TRBV3-1 to TRBJ2-3; D is perhaps TRBD2 (7 bases). The CDR3 length is 16 residues. The germline V gene has CDR1 LGHDT and CDR2 YNNKEL (reference sequence). Trimming cost V 2 bases and J 1 base, with 13 bases left between them. This CDR3 is CASSQYGGPRTDTQYF. The CDR3 DNA sequence: TGTGCCAGCAGCCAATACGGGGGGCCCCGCACAGATACGCAGTATTTT.

This clonotype was seen at least ten times. The V and J genes are TRBV27 and TRBJ2-5; D not resolved. With 4 bases removed from V and 4 bases from J, the gap between germline ends came to 10 bases. Germline V gene sequence: CDR1 MNHEY, CDR2 SMNVEV (reference sequence). This CDR3 is 13 amino acids long. The CDR3 spells CASSSVVGETQYF. CDR3 nucleotide sequence: TGTGCCAGCAGTTCGGTTGTGGGAGAGACCCAGTACTTC.

This clonotype was observed many times. This chain joins TRBV12-3 or TRBV12-4 and TRBJ2-1; tentatively, D is TRBD1 or TRBD2 (5 bases each). CDR3 length: 12 amino acids. V lost 2 bases, J lost 7 bases, and 6 bases lay in between. This chain's CDR3 is CASSLWGNEQFF. CDR3 coding DNA: TGTGCCAGCAGTTTATGGGGGAATGAGCAGTTCTTC.

This clonotype was counted ten times or more. This chain connects TRBV11-2 to TRBJ1-2, with D possibly matching TRBD1 (6 bases). The germline gives CDR1 SGHAT, CDR2 FQNNGV. V lost 4 bases and J 2 bases, leaving 14 bases between the germline ends. The CDR3 is 15 residues long. CDR3 nucleotides: TGTGCCAGCAGCTCACCAGGGGTTGCGAACTATGGCTACACCTTC. It codes for CASSSPGVANYGYTF.

This clonotype came up many times. The genes are TRBV20-1 and TRBJ1-1, with D hard to call. V lost 6 bases to trimming and J lost 3 bases, with 11 bases between them. The CDR3 extends over 12 amino acids. Germline CDR1 is DFQATT and CDR2 is SNEGSKA (reference sequence). CDR3 nucleotides: TGCAGTGCCGCCAGAGGAGACACTGAAGCTTTCTTT. Protein sequence: CSAARGDTEAFF.

This clonotype was detected many times. CDR3 nucleotide sequence: TGCAGTGCAGCCCCGAACACAGGGGGCGCGTCGGATACGCAGTATTTT. Its protein product is CSAAPNTGGASDTQYF. This chain connects TRBV20-1 to TRBJ2-3, with 9 positions matching TRBD1. V lost 6 bases, J lost 6 bases, and 16 bases stayed unmatched. CDR1 is DFQATT, CDR2 SNEGSKA, per germline (reference sequence). CDR3 length: 16 amino acids.

This clonotype was seen many times. The genes are TRBV10-3 and TRBJ2-7; no clear D gene. CDR1 and CDR2 (germline): ENHRY, SYGVKD. Trimming pared 3 bases from V and 4 bases from J, leaving 10 bases between. This CDR3 comprises 13 residues. CDR3 nucleotide sequence: TGTGCCATCAGTGACCAGCCGAGGTACGAGCAGTACTTC. It is translated as CAISDQPRYEQYF.

The chain links TRBV7-9 to TRBJ2-5, with D hard to call. The CDR3 loop spans 13 amino acids. The V gene lost 0 bases and the J gene lost 5 bases, with 7 bases spanning the gap. Germline CDR1 SEHNR, CDR2 FQNEAQ (reference sequence). The CDR3 bases are TGTGCCAGCAGCTTAGCAGGAGCGGAGACCCAGTACTTC. Its translation is CASSLAGAETQYF.

V is TRBV27 and J is TRBJ2-1; 9 nucleotides line up with TRBD2. CDR1 and CDR2 from the germline V gene are MNHEY and SMNVEV (reference sequence). There are 19 residues in the CDR3. Trimming removed 1 base from V and 0 bases from J; junction bases left unmatched: 10. Here the CDR3 reads CASSLLSSGGPSSYNEQFF. CDR3 DNA sequence: TGTGCCAGCAGTTTATTAAGTAGCGGGGGACCTAGCTCCTACAATGAGCAGTTCTTC.

This clonotype was seen ten or more times. J is TRBJ2-3 and V is TRBV5-6; possibly TRBD1 or TRBD2 for D (7 bases each). The CDR3 extends over 16 amino acids. Trimming left V 4 bases short and J 4 bases short, with 19 bases between. Germline CDR1 SGHDT, CDR2 YYEEEE. CDR3 nucleotides: TGTGCCAGCAGCCCAGCGGGACAGAAGGGAGCAGATACGCAGTATTTT. It is translated as CASSPAGQKGADTQYF.

This clonotype was counted at least ten times. This chain links TRBV6-5 with TRBJ2-5; weak D call: TRBD1 (6 bases). V shed 0 bases and J shed 7 bases, with 12 bases lying between them. Germline assignment: CDR1 MNHEY and CDR2 SVGAGI. The CDR3 extends over 14 amino acids. The CDR3 DNA sequence: TGTGCCAGCAGTTACTCAGCAGGGGTGATGACCCAGTACTTC. Translated, it gives CASSYSAGVMTQYF.

This clonotype has at least ten counts. The chain has TRBV24-1 and TRBJ2-3; 7 positions agree with TRBD1. Trimming cost V 5 bases and J 0 bases; bases outside gene matches: 4. CDR3 length: 15 amino acids. The germline V gene has CDR1 KGHDR and CDR2 SFDVKD. The CDR3 loop reads CATSGTGMSTDTQYF. In DNA, the CDR3 is TGTGCCACCAGTGGGACAGGAATGAGCACAGATACGCAGTATTTT.

This clonotype was counted many times. The CDR3 region is CASSDYPGDTQYF. DNA of the CDR3: TGTGCCAGCAGTGACTACCCAGGGGATACGCAGTATTTT. The rearrangement joins TRBV6-4 to TRBJ2-3; a possible D gene is TRBD1 (5 bases). The CDR3 spans 13 residues. Per germline, CDR1 MRHNA and CDR2 SNTAGT. The V end was cut by 1 base, the J end by 6 bases, with 8 bases between.

This clonotype appeared many times. This chain joins TRBV12-3 or TRBV12-4 and TRBJ1-1; weak D call: TRBD1 (6 bases). The CDR3 is 13 residues long. Between the trimmed V and J ends, which lost 5 bases and 3 bases, there was a span of 10 bases. CDR3 coding DNA: TGTGCCAGCAGTCCGGGACAACACACTGAAGCTTTCTTT. Translating it yields CASSPGQHTEAFF.

This clonotype was seen many times. The chain recombines TRBV29-1 with TRBJ2-1; either TRBD1 or TRBD2 may supply D (5 bases each). CDR3 length: 10 residues. Deletions cut 5 bases from V and 8 bases from J, with 7 bases between. The germline gives CDR1 SQVTM, CDR2 ANQGSEA. CDR3 residues: CSVLGDEQFF. In nucleotides, the CDR3 is TGCAGCGTTCTGGGGGATGAGCAGTTCTTC.

At least ten counts were recorded for this clonotype. The chain links TRBV6-2 or TRBV6-3 to TRBJ1-5; D is unclear. V lost 2 bases and J lost 11, with 7 bases in between. This CDR3 region has 11 residues. The V gene's germline CDR1 is MNHEY and CDR2 SVGEGT. CDR3 loop: CASSYGRAQHF. The DNA of the CDR3 is TGTGCCAGCAGTTACGGGAGGGCCCAGCATTTT.

In this sample, this clonotype turned up many times. The chain uses TRBV20-1 and TRBJ2-1, with TRBD2 matching over 12 bases. The CDR3 contains 15 residues. Per germline, CDR1 DFQATT and CDR2 SNEGSKA (reference sequence). The ends lost 5 bases at V and 4 bases at J; junction bases unmatched: 6. CDR3 loop: CSASTSGSLYNEQFF. CDR3 in DNA: TGCAGTGCTTCGACTAGCGGGAGTTTGTACAATGAGCAGTTCTTC.

This clonotype was counted many times. V gene TRBV7-9 combines with J gene TRBJ2-7; D is undetermined. The CDR3 is 12 residues long. Germline V CDR1 and CDR2: SEHNR, FQNEAQ (reference sequence). The germline V and J ends were trimmed by 4 bases and 4 bases, with 8 bases remaining between them. CDR3 nucleotides: TGTGCCAGCAGCTCCATAACTTACGAGCAGTACTTC. This codes for CASSSITYEQYF.

This clonotype came up many times. The CDR3 loop reads CASSQQGLGQPQHF. As DNA, the CDR3 is TGTGCCAGCAGCCAACAGGGCCTAGGCCAGCCCCAGCATTTT. V and J are TRBV7-6 and TRBJ1-5, with TRBD1 as a possible D gene (6 bases). CDR1 and CDR2 from the germline V gene are SGHVS and FNYEAQ. V lost 5 bases and J lost 7, with 15 bases in between. The CDR3 is made up of 14 amino acids.

This clonotype showed up many times. The chain carries TRBV5-1 and TRBJ2-1; D gene uncertain. Germline CDR1 SGHRS, CDR2 YFSETQ. The CDR3 extends over 14 amino acids. Trimming took 4 bases from V and 3 from J, leaving 11 bases between them. In DNA form, the CDR3 reads TGCGCCAGCAGCAGGGCAGAGTTCTACAATGAGCAGTTCTTC. It is translated as CASSRAEFYNEQFF.

This clonotype was observed many times. The chain has TRBV28 and TRBJ1-5; 10 nucleotides agree with TRBD1. The CDR3 has 17 residues. Germline CDR1 is MDHEN and CDR2 is SYDVKM. V dropped 6 bases and J dropped 0; count of bases not matched to a gene: 8. This CDR3 is CASRNRDRGYSNQPQHF. CDR3 sequence (DNA): TGTGCCAGCAGGAACCGGGACAGGGGATATAGCAATCAGCCCCAGCATTTT.

This clonotype was observed a handful of times. CDR3 nucleotides: TGTGCCAGCGGCAGAGGGGACTCCTACGAGCAGTACTTC. Amino acids: CASGRGDSYEQYF. The chain combines TRBV6-5 with TRBJ2-7, with D tentatively TRBD1 or TRBD2 (5 bases each). The CDR3 is 13 amino acids. The germline V gene has CDR1 MNHEY and CDR2 SVGAGI. Trimming left V 8 bases short and J 0 bases short, with 11 bases between.

There are a few counts of this clonotype. The chain couples TRBV5-4 to TRBJ1-3; 8 bases match TRBD1. The CDR3 length is 13 residues. Germline CDR1 and CDR2: SGHNT and YYREEE (reference sequence). The junction had 5 bases not matched to a gene; V was cut back by 4 bases and J by 8 bases. CDR3 loop: CASSRTGMDTIYF. CDR3 in DNA: TGTGCCAGCAGCCGGACAGGGATGGACACCATATATTTT.

At least ten counts were recorded for this clonotype. J is TRBJ2-7 and V is TRBV18; 9 bases fit TRBD1. Germline V gene sequence: CDR1 KGHSH, CDR2 LQKENI. The ends lost 4 bases at V and 7 bases at J; junction bases unmatched: 8. The CDR3 contains 14 residues. The DNA for the CDR3 is TGTGCCAGCTCACGAGCCCTGGACAGGGGTGAGCAGTACTTC. Amino acid sequence: CASSRALDRGEQYF.

In its sample, this clonotype was seen a few times. The rearrangement uses TRBV28 and TRBJ2-7; D not certain. The CDR3 totals 15 residues. Germline CDR1 is MDHEN and CDR2 is SYDVKM. The germline V and J ends were trimmed by 3 bases and 0 bases, with 12 bases remaining between them. The CDR3 nucleotides read TGTGCCAGCAGTTTGGACCCCCTCAGCTCCTACGAGCAGTACTTC. It specifies CASSLDPLSSYEQYF.

The table lists this clonotype with a few counts. The rearrangement joins TRBV7-9 to TRBJ1-4, with TRBD1 identical over 9 bases. Germline CDR1 and CDR2: SEHNR and FQNEAQ (reference sequence). J gave up 8 bases and V 8 bases, and 9 bases lay outside the gene matches. This CDR3 spans 14 amino acids. CDR3 DNA: TGTGCCAGCGGGGACAGGGCCGGGGAAGAAAAACTGTTTTTT. Translated, it gives CASGDRAGEEKLFF.

This clonotype was seen ten or more times. The chain combines TRBV27 with TRBJ2-1, with D perhaps TRBD1 (5 bases). V lost 4 bases, J lost 7 bases, and 8 bases lay in between. CDR3 length equals 12 residues. Germline V CDR1 and CDR2: MNHEY, SMNVEV (reference sequence). CDR3 coding DNA: TGTGCCAGCAGTTACAGGCAAAATGAGCAGTTCTTC. It yields the protein CASSYRQNEQFF.